The present TCR beta chain was sequenced within a study of cytomegalovirus exposure and HLA in healthy donors. Whole-study results and caveats: The CMV antigen specificity of a few CMV-associated chains was confirmed through in vitro analysis. Reported performance of the classifier showed diagnosis of cytomegalovirus status with high specificity and sensitivity.

About this clone: Its cognate antigen is unknown. The same CDR3 also results from other DNA sequences found in this sample.

Data came from immunoSEQ multiplex PCR; TCRdb stores just in-frame clones and leaves some out. The sample has around 140,000 clones; approximately 86% are singletons. V lost 7 bases, J lost 0 bases, and 10 bases lay in between. Germline lookup yields CDR1 MNHEY and CDR2 SVGAGI. The CDR3 is made up of 13 amino acids. The approximately 120-subject validation cohort, separate from the approximately 640-subject first cohort, included the donors. Sequencing was performed on PBMCs. V is TRBV6-5 and J is TRBJ2-7; tentative D call: TRBD2 (5 bases). The receptor comes from a man aged 18 to 30 in good health and CMV-seropositive. The CDR3 nucleotides are TGTGCCAGCATGCCGGGATCCTCCTACGAGCAGTACTTC. Translating it yields CASMPGSSYEQYF.